The next 6 T cell receptor beta chains were all read from a single sample in a study of blood T cell repertoires in COVID-19. Produced via immunoSEQ multiplex PCR; TCRdb's table is partial and in-frame only. The table records more than 150,000 clones, 85% to 95% of them present only once. The specimen was peripheral blood. These TCRs come from a man aged 25 to 45 with COVID-19, enrolled during active disease.

The V gene is TRBV3-1 (or the pseudogene TRBV3-2), the J gene TRBJ2-3; D not resolved. The CDR3 has 13 residues. V lost 0 bases and J lost 6, with 7 bases in between. Germline V gene lookup returns CDR1 LGHDT and CDR2 YNNKEL (reference sequence). The CDR3 region is CASSQESADTQYF. CDR3 nucleotide sequence: TGTGCCAGCAGCCAAGAATCAGCGGATACGCAGTATTTT.

This rearrangement joins TRBV5-1 to TRBJ2-1; D ambiguous. Per germline, CDR1 SGHRS and CDR2 YFSETQ. V lost 0 bases, J lost 5 bases, and 6 bases lay in between. This CDR3 comprises 13 residues. CDR3 DNA sequence: TGCGCCAGCAGCTTGGGCAGGCACAATGAGCAGTTCTTC. Translated, it gives CASSLGRHNEQFF.

This chain uses TRBV27 with TRBJ2-1, with D possibly matching TRBD2 (6 bases). Germline CDR1 is MNHEY and CDR2 is SMNVEV (reference sequence). V was clipped by 5 bases and J by 3 bases, with 14 bases between them. The CDR3 is 15 residues long. CDR3 loop: CASSLRPGLYNEQFF. The CDR3 DNA reads TGTGCCAGCAGTCTAAGACCGGGACTCTACAATGAGCAGTTCTTC.

This chain links TRBV19 with TRBJ2-3; TRBD2 matches at 7 bases. This CDR3 is 16 amino acids long. Germline-derived CDR1 and CDR2 are LNHDA and SQIVND (reference sequence). Trimming cost V 1 base and J 0 bases; bases outside gene matches: 4. In DNA, the CDR3 is TGTGCCAGTAGTATAGCGCGGGGGATCAGCACAGATACGCAGTATTTT. Translation gives CASSIARGISTDTQYF.

The genes are TRBV4-1 and TRBJ2-7; possible D gene TRBD2, 5 bases. Germline assignment: CDR1 MGHRA and CDR2 YSYEKL. The CDR3 spans 13 residues. V lost 5 bases to trimming and J lost 2 bases, with 10 bases between them. The CDR3 region has the DNA TGCGCCAGCAGCTCGGGAAATCCCTACGAGCAGTACTTC. This translates into CASSSGNPYEQYF.

The J gene is TRBJ2-7, the V gene TRBV7-2, with 11 bases fitting TRBD2. V gave up 2 bases and J gave up 2 bases; unmatched junction bases: 5. This CDR3 region has 16 residues. Germline lookup yields CDR1 SGHTA and CDR2 FQGNSA. In DNA, the CDR3 is TGTGCCAGCAGCTTAATGGGACTAGCGGCCGCCTACGAGCAGTACTTC. Translating it yields CASSLMGLAAAYEQYF.